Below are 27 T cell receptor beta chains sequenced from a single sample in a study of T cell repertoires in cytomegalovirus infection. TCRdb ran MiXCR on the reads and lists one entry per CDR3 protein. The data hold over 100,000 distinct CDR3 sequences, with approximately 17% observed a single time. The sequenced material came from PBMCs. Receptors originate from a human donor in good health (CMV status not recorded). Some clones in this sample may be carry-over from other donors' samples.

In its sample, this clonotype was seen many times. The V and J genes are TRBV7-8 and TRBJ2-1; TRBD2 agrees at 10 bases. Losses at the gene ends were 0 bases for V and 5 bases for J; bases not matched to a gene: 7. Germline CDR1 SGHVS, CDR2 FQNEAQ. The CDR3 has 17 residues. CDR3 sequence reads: CASSLAERGGWDNEQFF. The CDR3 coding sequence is TGTGCCAGCAGCTTAGCCGAGCGGGGGGGCTGGGACAATGAGCAGTTCTTC. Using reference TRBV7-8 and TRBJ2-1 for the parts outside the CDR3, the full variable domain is GAGVSQSPRYKVAKRGQDVALRCDPISGHVSLFWYQQALGQGPEFLTYFQNEAQLDKSGLPSDRFFAERPEGSVSTLKIQRTQQEDSAVYLCASSLAERGGWDNEQFFGPGTRLTVL.

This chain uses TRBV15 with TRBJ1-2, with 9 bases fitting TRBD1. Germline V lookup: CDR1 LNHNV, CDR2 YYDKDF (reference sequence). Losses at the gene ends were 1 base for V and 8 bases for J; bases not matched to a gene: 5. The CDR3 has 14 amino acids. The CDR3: CATSRAGTGQGYTF. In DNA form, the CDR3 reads TGTGCCACCAGCAGAGCCGGGACAGGGCAAGGCTACACCTTC.

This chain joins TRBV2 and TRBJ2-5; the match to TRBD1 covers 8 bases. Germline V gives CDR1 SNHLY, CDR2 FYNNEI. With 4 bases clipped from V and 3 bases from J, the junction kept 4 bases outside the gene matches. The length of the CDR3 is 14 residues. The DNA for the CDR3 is TGTGCCAGCAGTGCGACAGGGGCGAAAGAGACCCAGTACTTC. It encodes CASSATGAKETQYF.

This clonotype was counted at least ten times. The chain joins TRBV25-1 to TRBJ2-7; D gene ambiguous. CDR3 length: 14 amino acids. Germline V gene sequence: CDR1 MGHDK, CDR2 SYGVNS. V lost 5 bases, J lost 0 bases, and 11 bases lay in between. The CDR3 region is CASSPTNSSYEQYF. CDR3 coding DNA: TGTGCCAGCAGTCCGACGAATAGCTCCTACGAGCAGTACTTC.

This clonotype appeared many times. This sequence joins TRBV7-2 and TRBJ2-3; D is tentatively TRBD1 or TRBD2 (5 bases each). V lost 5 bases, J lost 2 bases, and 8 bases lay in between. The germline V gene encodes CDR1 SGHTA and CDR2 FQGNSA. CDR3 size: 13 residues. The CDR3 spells CASSPGPTDTQYF. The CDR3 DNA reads TGTGCCAGCAGCCCGGGACCCACAGATACGCAGTATTTT.

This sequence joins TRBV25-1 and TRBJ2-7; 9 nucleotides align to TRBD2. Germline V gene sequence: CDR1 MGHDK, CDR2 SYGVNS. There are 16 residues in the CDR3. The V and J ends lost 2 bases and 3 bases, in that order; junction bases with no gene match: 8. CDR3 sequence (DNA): TGTGCCAGCAGTGAACCTCCGCTAGCGGGAATCTACGAGCAGTACTTC. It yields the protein CASSEPPLAGIYEQYF.

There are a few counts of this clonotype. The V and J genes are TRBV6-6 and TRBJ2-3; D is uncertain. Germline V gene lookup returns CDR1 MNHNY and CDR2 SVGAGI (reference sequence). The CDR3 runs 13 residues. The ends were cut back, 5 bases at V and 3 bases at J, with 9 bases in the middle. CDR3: CASSALRTDTQYF. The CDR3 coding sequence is TGTGCCAGCAGTGCCCTCCGAACAGATACGCAGTATTTT.

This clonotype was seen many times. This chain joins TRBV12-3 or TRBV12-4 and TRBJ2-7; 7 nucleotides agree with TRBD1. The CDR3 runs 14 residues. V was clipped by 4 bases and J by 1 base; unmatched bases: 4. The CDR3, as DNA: TGTGCCAGCAGTTCGGACAGGAGATCCTACGAGCAGTACTTC. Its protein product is CASSSDRRSYEQYF.

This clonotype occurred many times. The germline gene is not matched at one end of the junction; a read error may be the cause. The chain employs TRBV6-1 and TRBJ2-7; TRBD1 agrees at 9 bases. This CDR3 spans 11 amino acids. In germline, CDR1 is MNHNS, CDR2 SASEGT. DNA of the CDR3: TGTGCCAGCAGTGAGGAGGGACAGGGAAGCTTC. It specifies CASSEEGQGSF.

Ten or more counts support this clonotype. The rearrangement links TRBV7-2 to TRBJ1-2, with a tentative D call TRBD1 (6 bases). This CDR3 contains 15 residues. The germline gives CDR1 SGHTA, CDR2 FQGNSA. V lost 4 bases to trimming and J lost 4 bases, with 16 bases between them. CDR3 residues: CASSSDPGQIYGYTF. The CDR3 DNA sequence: TGTGCCAGCAGCTCAGATCCAGGACAGATCTATGGCTACACCTTC.

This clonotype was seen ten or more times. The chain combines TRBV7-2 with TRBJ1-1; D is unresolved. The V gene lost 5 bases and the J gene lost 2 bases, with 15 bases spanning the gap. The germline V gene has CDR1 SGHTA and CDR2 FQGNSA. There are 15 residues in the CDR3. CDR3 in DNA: TGTGCCAGCAGCCCTGGGCCAGAGGTTAACACTGAAGCTTTCTTT. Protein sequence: CASSPGPEVNTEAFF.

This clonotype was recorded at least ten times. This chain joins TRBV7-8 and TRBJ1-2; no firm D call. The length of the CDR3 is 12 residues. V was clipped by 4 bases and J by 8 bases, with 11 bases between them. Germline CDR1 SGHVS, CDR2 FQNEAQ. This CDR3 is CASSSGPWGYTF. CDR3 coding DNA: TGTGCCAGCAGCTCCGGTCCCTGGGGCTACACCTTC.

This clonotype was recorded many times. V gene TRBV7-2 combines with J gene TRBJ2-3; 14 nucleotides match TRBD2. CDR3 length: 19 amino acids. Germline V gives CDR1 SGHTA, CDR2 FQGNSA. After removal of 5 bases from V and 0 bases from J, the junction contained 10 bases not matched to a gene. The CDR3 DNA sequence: TGTGCCAGCAGCGTCCCGGGACTAGCGGGGGTATTTAGCACAGATACGCAGTATTTT. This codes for CASSVPGLAGVFSTDTQYF.

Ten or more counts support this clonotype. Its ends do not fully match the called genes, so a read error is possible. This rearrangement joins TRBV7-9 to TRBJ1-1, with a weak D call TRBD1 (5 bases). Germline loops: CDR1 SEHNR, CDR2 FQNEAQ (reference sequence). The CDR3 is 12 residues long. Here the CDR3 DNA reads TGTGCCAGCAGCTTATTGGGTAGGGGAGGACTCTTT. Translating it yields CASSLLGRGGLF.

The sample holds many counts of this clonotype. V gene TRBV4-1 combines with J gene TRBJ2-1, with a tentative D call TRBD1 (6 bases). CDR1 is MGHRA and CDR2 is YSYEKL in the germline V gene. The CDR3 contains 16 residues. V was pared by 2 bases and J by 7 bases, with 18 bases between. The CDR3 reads CASSQKESAGVNEQFF. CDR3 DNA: TGCGCCAGCAGCCAAAAGGAAAGTGCAGGGGTGAATGAGCAGTTCTTC.

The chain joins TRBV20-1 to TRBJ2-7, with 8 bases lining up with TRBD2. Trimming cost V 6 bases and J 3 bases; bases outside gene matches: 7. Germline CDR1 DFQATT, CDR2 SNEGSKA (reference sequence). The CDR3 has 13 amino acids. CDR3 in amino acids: CSAPGLVIYEQYF. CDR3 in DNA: TGCAGTGCCCCGGGACTAGTGATCTACGAGCAGTACTTC.

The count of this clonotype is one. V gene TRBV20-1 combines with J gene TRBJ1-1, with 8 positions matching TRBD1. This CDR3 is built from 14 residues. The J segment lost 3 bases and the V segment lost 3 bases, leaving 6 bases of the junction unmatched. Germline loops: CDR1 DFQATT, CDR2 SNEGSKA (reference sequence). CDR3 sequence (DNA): TGCAGTGCTAGTAGACAGGGGTTGTACACTGAAGCTTTCTTT. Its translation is CSASRQGLYTEAFF.

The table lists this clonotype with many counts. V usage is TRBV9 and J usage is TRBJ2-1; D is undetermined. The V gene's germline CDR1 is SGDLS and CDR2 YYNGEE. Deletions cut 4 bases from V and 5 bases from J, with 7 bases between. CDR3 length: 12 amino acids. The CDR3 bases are TGTGCCAGCAGCCCGACTGACAATGAGCAGTTCTTC. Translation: CASSPTDNEQFF.

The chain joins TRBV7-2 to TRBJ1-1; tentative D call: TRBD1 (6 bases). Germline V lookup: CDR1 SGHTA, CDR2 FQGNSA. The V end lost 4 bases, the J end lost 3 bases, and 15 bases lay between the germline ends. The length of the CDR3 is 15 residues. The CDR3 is CASSSQGMLYTEAFF. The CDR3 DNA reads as TGTGCCAGCAGCTCACAGGGTATGCTGTACACTGAAGCTTTCTTT.

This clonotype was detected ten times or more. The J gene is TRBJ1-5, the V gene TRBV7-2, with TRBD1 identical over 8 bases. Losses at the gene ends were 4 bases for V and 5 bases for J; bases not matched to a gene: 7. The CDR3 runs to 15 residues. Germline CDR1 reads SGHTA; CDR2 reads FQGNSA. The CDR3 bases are TGTGCCAGCAGCTCCTCCGACAGGGGTGATCAGCCCCAGCATTTT. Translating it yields CASSSSDRGDQPQHF.

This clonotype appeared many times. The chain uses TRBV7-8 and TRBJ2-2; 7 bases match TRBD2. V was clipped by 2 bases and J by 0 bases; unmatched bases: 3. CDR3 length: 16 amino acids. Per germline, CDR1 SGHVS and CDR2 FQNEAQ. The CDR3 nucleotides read TGTGCCAGCAGCTTAATGGCGGGGGCGAACACCGGGGAGCTGTTTTTT. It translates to CASSLMAGANTGELFF.

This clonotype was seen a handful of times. CDR3 in amino acids: CAWSQGTGDYEQYF. The CDR3 coding sequence is TGTGCCTGGAGTCAAGGAACAGGGGACTACGAGCAGTACTTC. The rearrangement links TRBV30 to TRBJ2-7, with 7 bases aligning to TRBD1. Unmatched junction bases numbered 7, after V lost 2 bases and J lost 3 bases. CDR1 GTSNPN and CDR2 SVGIG come from the germline V gene (reference sequence). This CDR3 has 14 residues.

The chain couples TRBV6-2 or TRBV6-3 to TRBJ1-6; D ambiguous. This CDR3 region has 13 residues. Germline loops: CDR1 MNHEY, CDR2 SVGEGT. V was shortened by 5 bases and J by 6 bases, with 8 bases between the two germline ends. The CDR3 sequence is CASSLQPNSPLHF. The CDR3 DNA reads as TGTGCCAGCAGTCTCCAGCCTAATTCACCCCTCCACTTT.

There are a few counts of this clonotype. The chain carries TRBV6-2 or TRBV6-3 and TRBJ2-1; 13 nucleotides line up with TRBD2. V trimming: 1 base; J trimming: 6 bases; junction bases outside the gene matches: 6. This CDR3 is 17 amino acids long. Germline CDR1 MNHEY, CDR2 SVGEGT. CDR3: CASSYWGTSGASNEQFF. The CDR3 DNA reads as TGTGCCAGCAGTTACTGGGGGACTAGCGGGGCTTCCAATGAGCAGTTCTTC.

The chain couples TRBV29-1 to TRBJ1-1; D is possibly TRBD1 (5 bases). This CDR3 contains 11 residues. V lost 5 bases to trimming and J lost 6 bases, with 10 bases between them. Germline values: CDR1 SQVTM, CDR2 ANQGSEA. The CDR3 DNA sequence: TGCAGCGTTAGGGGTTTCGCTGAAGCTTTCTTT. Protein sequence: CSVRGFAEAFF.

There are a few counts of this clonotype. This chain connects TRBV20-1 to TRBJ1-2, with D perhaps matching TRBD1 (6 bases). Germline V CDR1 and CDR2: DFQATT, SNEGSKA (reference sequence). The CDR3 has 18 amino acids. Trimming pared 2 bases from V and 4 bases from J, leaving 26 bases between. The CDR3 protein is CSARRGSRTADGGYGYTF. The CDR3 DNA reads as TGCAGTGCTAGAAGGGGGTCAAGGACAGCGGATGGAGGCTATGGCTACACCTTC.

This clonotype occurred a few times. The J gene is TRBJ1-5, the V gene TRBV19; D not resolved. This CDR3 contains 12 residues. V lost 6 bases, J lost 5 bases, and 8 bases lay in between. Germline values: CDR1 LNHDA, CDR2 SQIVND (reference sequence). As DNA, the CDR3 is TGTGCCAGTAGGGGCCGTCATCAGCCCCAGCATTTT. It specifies CASRGRHQPQHF. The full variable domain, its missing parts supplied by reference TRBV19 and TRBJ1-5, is DGGITQSPKYLFRKEGQNVTLSCEQNLNHDAMYWYRQDPGQGLRLIYYSQIVNDFQKGDIAEGYSVSREKKESFPLTVTSAQKNPTAFYLCASRGRHQPQHFGDGTRLSIL.